This TCR beta chain was identified in a study of blood T cell repertoires in COVID-19. Background on the study: T cells, B-cell-depleted T cells, or PBMCs provided the cDNA or gDNA that served as material.

TCRdb's copy holds only in-frame clones and misses some; the assay was immunoSEQ multiplex PCR. The table shows roughly 380,000 clones, with 89% occurring only once. Germline CDR1 is LNHNV and CDR2 is YYDKDF (reference sequence). The CDR3 extends over 16 amino acids. V was trimmed by 0 bases and J by 4 bases, leaving 15 bases between them. This receptor was identified in a woman aged 40 to 50 with COVID-19, enrolled during active disease. The source material was peripheral blood. The V gene is TRBV15, the J gene TRBJ1-2; no clear D. The CDR3 DNA reads TGTGCCACCAGCAGAGAACCGGCCCAATCGGGCTATGGCTACACCTTC. Translation gives CATSREPAQSGYGYTF.